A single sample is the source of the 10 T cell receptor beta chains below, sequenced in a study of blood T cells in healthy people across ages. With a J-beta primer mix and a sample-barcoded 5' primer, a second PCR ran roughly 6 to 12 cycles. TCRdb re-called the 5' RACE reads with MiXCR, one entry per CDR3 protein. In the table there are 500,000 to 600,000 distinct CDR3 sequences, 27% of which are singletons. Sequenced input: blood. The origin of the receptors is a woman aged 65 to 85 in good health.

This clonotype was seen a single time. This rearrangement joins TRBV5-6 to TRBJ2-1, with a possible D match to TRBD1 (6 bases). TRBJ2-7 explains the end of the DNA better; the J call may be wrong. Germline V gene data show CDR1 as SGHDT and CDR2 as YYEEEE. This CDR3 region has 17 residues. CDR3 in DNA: TGTGCCAGCAGCCCACCCCCATATGCAGGGGATGTTTACGAGCAGTACTTC. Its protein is CASSPPPYAGDVYEQYF.

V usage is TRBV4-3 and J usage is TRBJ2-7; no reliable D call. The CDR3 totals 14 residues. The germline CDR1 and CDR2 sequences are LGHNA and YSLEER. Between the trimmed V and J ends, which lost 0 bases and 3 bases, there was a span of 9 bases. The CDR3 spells CASSQDLQHYEQYF. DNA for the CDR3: TGCGCCAGCAGCCAAGATCTTCAACACTACGAGCAGTACTTC.

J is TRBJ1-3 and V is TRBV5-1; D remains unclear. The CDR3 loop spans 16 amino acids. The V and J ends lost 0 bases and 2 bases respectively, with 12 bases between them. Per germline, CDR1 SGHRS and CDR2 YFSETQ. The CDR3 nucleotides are TGCGCCAGCAGCTTGGGGTCGGAGGTAACTGGAAACACCATATATTTT. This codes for CASSLGSEVTGNTIYF.

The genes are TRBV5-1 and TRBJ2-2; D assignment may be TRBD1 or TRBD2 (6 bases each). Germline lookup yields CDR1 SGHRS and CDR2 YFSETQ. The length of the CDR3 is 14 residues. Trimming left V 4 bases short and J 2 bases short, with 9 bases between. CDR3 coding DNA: TGCGCCAGCAGCGCGGGACACAACACCGGGGAGCTGTTTTTT. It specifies CASSAGHNTGELFF.

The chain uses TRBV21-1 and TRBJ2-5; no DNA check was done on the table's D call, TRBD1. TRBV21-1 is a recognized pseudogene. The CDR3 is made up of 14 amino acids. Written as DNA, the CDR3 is TGTGCCAGCAGCCGCAGGGTACCGTCTGTAGAGCAGTACTTC. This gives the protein CASSRRVPSVEQYF.

CDR3 region: CASSSYAGNYNEQFF. CDR3 sequence (DNA): TGTGCCAGCAGCTCATACGCGGGGAACTACAATGAGCAGTTCTTC. The V gene is TRBV7-3, the J gene TRBJ2-1; perhaps TRBD2 as D (6 bases). This CDR3 region has 15 residues. V lost 4 bases to trimming and J lost 3 bases, with 13 bases between them. Germline V gene sequence: CDR1 SGHTA, CDR2 FQGTGA.

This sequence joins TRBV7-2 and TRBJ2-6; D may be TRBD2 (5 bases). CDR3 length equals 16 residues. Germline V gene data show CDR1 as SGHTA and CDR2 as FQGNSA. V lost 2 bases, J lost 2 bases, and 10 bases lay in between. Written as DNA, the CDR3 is TGTGCCAGCAGCTTATCGCGGGTCGCTGGGGCCAACGTCCTGACTTTC. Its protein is CASSLSRVAGANVLTF.

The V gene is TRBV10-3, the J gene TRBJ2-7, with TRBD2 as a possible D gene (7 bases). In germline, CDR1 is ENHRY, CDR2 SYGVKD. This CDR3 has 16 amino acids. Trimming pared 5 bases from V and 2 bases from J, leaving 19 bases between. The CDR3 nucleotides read TGTGCCATCAGTCCACGGGAGGCGGGGGACACCTACGAGCAGTACTTC. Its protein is CAISPREAGDTYEQYF.

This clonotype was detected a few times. The CDR3 region has the DNA TGTGCCAGCAGCCCAAGAAGGACAGGGCGCGATGGCTACACCTTC. Residues: CASSPRRTGRDGYTF. The chain employs TRBV14 and TRBJ1-2; 8 bases align to TRBD1. Germline CDR1 SGHDN, CDR2 FVKESK. J lost 6 bases, V lost 4 bases, and 10 bases had no gene match. This CDR3 comprises 15 residues.

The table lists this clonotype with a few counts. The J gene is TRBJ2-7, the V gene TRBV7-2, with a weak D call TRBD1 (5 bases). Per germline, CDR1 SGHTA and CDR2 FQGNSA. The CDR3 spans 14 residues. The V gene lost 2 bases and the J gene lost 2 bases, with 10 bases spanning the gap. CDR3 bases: TGTGCCAGCAGCTTATTTGGACATCCCTACGAGCAGTACTTC. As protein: CASSLFGHPYEQYF. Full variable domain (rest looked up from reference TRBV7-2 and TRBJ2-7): GAGVSQSPSNKVTEKGKDVELRCDPISGHTALYWYRQSLGQGLEFLIYFQGNSAPDKSGLPSDRFSAERTGGSVSTLTIQRTQQEDSAVYLCASSLFGHPYEQYFGPGTRLTVT.